The TCR beta chain under discussion was sequenced for a study of human T cells and chemical hapten exposure. Across the study: Skin on the upper inner arm, 2 cm by 2 cm in size, was sensitized with 2% DPC. Study-wide points: Controls formed significantly fewer large CDR3 similarity clusters than expanded TCRs did.

As the library was built, unique molecular identifiers were attached to individual cDNA molecules. Authors' data handling: Sequenced samples showed a median of around 96,000 TCRs each, with counts running from roughly 23,000 to 700,000. Each CDR3 protein is one row after TCRdb ran MiXCR on the RACE reads. TCRdb's processing, not the study's, gives the V and J calls here. The sample includes tens of thousands of distinct CDR3 sequences, about 10% of them seen just once. V lost 6 bases and J lost 0, with 9 bases in between. The CDR3 contains 15 residues. Germline V CDR1 and CDR2: MDHEN, SYDVKM. Time point denoted: patch test 2, 6 weeks after DPC sensitization. Sample treatment: therapeutic diphenylcyclopropenone sensitization with weekly scalp DPC. This clonotype was recorded many times. Its matching antigen is unknown.

This specimen consisted of whole blood, obtained in connection with sensitization to the hapten diphenylcyclopropenone (DPC). The receptor was isolated from a woman aged 45-59 years with alopecia areata. Some clones in this sample may be carry-over from other donors' samples. This chain links TRBV28 with TRBJ2-6, with a possible D match to TRBD1 (6 bases). The CDR3 bases are TGTGCCAGCAGCCCGGACAGCTCTGGGGCCAACGTCCTGACTTTC. It specifies CASSPDSSGANVLTF.